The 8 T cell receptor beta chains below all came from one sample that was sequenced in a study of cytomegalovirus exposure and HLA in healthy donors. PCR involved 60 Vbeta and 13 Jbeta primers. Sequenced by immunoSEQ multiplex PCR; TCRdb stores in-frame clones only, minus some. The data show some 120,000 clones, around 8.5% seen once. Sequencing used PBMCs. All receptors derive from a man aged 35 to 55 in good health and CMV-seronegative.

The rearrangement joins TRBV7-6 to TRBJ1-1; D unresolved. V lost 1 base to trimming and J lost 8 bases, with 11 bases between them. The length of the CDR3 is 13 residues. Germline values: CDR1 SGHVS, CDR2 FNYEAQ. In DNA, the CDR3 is TGTGCCAGCAGCTTAGGAGGCTCCGGAGAAGCTTTCTTT. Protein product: CASSLGGSGEAFF.

Here the CDR3 DNA reads TGTGCCAGCAGCTTGGCCGCAGGGGATCAGCCCCAGCATTTT. Translation: CASSLAAGDQPQHF. The chain recombines TRBV5-5 with TRBJ1-5; D possibly corresponds to TRBD1 (6 bases). The germline V and J ends were trimmed by 0 bases and 5 bases, with 9 bases remaining between them. CDR1 is SGHKS, CDR2 YYEKEE, per germline (reference sequence). The CDR3 totals 14 residues.

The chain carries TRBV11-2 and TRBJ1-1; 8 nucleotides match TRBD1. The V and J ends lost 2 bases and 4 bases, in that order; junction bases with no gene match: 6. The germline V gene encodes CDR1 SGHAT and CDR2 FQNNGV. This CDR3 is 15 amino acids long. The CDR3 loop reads CASSLFPTGGTEAFF. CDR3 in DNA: TGTGCCAGCAGCTTATTTCCCACAGGGGGCACTGAAGCTTTCTTT.

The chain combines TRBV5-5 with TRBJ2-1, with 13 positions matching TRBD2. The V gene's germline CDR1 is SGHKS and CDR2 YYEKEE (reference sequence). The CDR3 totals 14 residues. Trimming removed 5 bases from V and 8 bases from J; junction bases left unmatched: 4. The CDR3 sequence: CASRRLAGGDEQFF. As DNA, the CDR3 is TGTGCCAGCAGAAGACTAGCGGGGGGCGATGAGCAGTTCTTC.

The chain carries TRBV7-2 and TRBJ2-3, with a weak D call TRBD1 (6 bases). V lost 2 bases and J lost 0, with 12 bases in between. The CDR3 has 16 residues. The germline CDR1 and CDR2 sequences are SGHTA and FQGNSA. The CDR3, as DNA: TGTGCCAGCAGCTTATTAGGGGGATTTAGCACAGATACGCAGTATTTT. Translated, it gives CASSLLGGFSTDTQYF.

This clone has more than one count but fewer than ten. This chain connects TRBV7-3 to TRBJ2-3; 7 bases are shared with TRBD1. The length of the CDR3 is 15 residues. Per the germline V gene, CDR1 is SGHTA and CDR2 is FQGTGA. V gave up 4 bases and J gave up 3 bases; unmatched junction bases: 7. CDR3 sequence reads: CASSSGGSWTDTQYF. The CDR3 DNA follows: TGTGCCAGCAGCTCAGGGGGAAGCTGGACAGATACGCAGTATTTT.

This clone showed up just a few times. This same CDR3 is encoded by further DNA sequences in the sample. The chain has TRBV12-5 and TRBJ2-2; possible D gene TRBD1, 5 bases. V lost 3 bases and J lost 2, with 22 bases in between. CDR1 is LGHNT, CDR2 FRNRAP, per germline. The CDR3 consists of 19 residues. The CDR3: CASGFPSPEQADNTGELFF. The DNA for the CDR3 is TGTGCTAGTGGTTTCCCCTCCCCGGAACAGGCTGACAACACCGGGGAGCTGTTTTTT.

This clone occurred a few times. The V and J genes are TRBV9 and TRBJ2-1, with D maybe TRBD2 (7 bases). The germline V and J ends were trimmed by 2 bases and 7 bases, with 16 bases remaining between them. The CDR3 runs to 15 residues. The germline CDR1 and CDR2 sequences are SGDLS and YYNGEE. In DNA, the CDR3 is TGTGCCAGCAGCGTGGAGGGGGGGCTGGGGAATGAGCAGTTCTTC. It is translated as CASSVEGGLGNEQFF. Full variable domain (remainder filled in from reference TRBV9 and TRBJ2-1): DSGVTQTPKHLITATGQRVTLRCSPRSGDLSVYWYQQSLDQGLQFLIQYYNGEERAKGNILERFSAQQFPDLHSELNLSSLELGDSALYFCASSVEGGLGNEQFFGPGTRLTVL.